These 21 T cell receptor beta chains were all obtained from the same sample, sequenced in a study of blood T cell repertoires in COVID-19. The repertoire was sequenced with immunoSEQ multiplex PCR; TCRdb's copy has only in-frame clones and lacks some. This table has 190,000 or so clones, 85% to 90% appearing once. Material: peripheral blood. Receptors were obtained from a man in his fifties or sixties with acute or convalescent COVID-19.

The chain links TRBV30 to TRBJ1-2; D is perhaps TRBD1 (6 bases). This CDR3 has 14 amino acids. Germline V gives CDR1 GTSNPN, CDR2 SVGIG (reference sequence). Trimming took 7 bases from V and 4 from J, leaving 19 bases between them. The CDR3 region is CASGAGRIRYGYTF. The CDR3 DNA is TGTGCCTCGGGGGCGGGACGGATCCGCTATGGCTACACCTTC.

The CDR3 sequence is CATFLGAGGTDTQYF. The DNA for the CDR3 is TGTGCCACCTTCTTGGGCGCGGGAGGGACAGATACGCAGTATTTT. The chain combines TRBV28 with TRBJ2-3; 9 nucleotides align to TRBD2. The germline V gene has CDR1 MDHEN and CDR2 SYDVKM. The CDR3 covers 15 residues. V gave up 10 bases and J gave up 3 bases; unmatched junction bases: 11.

CDR3 sequence reads: CASGAGGAQETQYF. In DNA, the CDR3 is TGCGCCAGCGGGGCAGGTGGGGCCCAAGAGACCCAGTACTTC. The genes are TRBV5-1 and TRBJ2-5; D possibly corresponds to TRBD1 (5 bases). V lost 7 bases and J 1 base, leaving 14 bases between the germline ends. Germline V gene sequence: CDR1 SGHRS, CDR2 YFSETQ. The CDR3 consists of 14 residues.

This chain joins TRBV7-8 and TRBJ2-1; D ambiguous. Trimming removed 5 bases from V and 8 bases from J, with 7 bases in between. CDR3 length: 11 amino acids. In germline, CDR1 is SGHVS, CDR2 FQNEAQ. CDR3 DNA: TGTGCCAGCAGCCCACACGATGAGCAGTTCTTC. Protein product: CASSPHDEQFF. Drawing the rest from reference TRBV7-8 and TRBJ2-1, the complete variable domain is GAGVSQSPRYKVAKRGQDVALRCDPISGHVSLFWYQQALGQGPEFLTYFQNEAQLDKSGLPSDRFFAERPEGSVSTLKIQRTQQEDSAVYLCASSPHDEQFFGPGTRLTVL.

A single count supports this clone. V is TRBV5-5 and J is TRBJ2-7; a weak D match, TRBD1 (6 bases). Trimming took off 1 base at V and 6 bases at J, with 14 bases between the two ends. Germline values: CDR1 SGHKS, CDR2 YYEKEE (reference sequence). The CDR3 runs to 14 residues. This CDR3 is CASSLWGTGFEQYF. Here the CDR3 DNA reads TGTGCCAGCAGCTTGTGGGGAACAGGGTTCGAGCAGTACTTC.

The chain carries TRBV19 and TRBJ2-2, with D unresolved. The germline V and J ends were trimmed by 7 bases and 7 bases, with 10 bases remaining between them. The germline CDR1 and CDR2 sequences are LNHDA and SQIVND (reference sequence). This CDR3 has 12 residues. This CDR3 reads CASTGRYGELFF. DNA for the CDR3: TGTGCCAGTACAGGCAGGTACGGGGAGCTGTTTTTT.

CDR3 protein: CASSIQGVNTEAFF. CDR3 in DNA: TGTGCCAGTAGTATACAGGGCGTGAACACTGAAGCTTTCTTT. V is TRBV19 and J is TRBJ1-1; a weak D match, TRBD1 (5 bases). There are 14 residues in the CDR3. V lost 2 bases and J 0 bases, leaving 7 bases between the germline ends. Germline V CDR1 and CDR2: LNHDA, SQIVND (reference sequence).

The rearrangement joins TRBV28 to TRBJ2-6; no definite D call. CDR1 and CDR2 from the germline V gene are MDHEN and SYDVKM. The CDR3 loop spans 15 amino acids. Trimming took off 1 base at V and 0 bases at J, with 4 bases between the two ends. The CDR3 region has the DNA TGTGCCAGCAGTTTATACAGCTCTGGGGCCAACGTCCTGACTTTC. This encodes CASSLYSSGANVLTF.

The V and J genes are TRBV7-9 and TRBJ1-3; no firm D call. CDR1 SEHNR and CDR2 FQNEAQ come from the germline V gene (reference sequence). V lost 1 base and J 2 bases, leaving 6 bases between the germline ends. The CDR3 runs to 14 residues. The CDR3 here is CASSLGTAGNTIYF. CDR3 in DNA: TGTGCCAGCAGCTTAGGAACAGCTGGAAACACCATATATTTT.

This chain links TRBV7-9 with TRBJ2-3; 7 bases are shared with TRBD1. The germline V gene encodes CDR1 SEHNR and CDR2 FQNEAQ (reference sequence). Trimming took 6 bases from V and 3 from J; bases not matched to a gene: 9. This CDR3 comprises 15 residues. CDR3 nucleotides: TGTGCCAGCAGTAGAAGACAGGGTAGTACAGATACGCAGTATTTT. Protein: CASSRRQGSTDTQYF.

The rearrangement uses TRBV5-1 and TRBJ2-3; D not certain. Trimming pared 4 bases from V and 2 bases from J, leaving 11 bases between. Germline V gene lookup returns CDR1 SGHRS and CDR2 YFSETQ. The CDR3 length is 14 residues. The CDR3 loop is CASSRSDFTDTQYF. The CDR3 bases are TGCGCCAGCAGCAGATCAGACTTCACAGATACGCAGTATTTT. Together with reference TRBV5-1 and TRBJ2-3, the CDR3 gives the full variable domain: KAGVTQTPRYLIKTRGQQVTLSCSPISGHRSVSWYQQTPGQGLQFLFEYFSETQRNKGNFPGRFSGRQFSNSRSEMNVSTLELGDSALYLCASSRSDFTDTQYFGPGTRLTVL.

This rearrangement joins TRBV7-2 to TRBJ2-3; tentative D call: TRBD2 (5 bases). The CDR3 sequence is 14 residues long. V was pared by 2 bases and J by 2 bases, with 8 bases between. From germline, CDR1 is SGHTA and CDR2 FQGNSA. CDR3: CASSLIANTDTQYF. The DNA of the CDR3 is TGTGCCAGCAGCTTAATAGCGAACACAGATACGCAGTATTTT. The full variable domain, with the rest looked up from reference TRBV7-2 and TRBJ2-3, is GAGVSQSPSNKVTEKGKDVELRCDPISGHTALYWYRQSLGQGLEFLIYFQGNSAPDKSGLPSDRFSAERTGGSVSTLTIQRTQQEDSAVYLCASSLIANTDTQYFGPGTRLTVL.

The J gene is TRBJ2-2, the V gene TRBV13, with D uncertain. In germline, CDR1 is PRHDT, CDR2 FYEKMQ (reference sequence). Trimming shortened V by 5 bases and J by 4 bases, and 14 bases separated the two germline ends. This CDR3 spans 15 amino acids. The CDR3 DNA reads TGTGCCAGCAGCCTTTCACCGGGTGTCACCGGGGAGCTGTTTTTT. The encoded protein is CASSLSPGVTGELFF.

The CDR3 nucleotides are TGTGCCAGCAGTTTGTCCCCCGGGACAGCTAACACCGGGGAGCTGTTTTTT. The encoded protein is CASSLSPGTANTGELFF. This rearrangement joins TRBV27 to TRBJ2-2; 7 nucleotides line up with TRBD1. CDR1 MNHEY and CDR2 SMNVEV come from the germline V gene (reference sequence). This CDR3 contains 17 residues. Unmatched junction bases numbered 9, after V lost 3 bases and J lost 2 bases.

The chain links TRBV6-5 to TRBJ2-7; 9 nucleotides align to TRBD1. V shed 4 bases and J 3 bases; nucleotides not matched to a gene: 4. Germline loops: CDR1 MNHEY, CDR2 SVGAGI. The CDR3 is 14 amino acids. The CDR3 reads CASSSGTGIYEQYF. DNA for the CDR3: TGTGCCAGCAGTTCCGGGACAGGGATCTACGAGCAGTACTTC.

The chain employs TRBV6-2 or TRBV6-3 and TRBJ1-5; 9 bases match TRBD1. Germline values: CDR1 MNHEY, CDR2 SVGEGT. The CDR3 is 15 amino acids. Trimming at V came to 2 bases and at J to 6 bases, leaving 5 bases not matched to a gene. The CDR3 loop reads CASSYVGQGGQPQHF. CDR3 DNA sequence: TGTGCCAGCAGTTACGTGGGACAGGGTGGTCAGCCCCAGCATTTT.

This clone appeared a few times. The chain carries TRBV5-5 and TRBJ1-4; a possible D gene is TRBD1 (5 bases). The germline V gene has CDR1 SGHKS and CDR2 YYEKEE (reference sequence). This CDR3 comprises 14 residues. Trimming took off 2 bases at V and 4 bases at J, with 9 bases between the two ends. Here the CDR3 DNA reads TGTGCCAGCAGCTTTTTCGGGGGTAATGAAAAACTGTTTTTT. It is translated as CASSFFGGNEKLFF.

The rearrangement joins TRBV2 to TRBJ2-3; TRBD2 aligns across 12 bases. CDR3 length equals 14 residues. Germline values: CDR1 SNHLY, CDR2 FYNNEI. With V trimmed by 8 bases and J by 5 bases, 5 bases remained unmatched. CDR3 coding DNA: TGTGCCAGCCGGCTAGCGGGAGGGGGAGATACGCAGTATTTT. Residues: CASRLAGGGDTQYF.

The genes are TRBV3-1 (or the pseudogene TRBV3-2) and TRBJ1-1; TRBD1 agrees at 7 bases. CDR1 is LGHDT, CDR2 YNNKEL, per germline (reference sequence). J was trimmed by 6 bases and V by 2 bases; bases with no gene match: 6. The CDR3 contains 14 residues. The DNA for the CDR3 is TGTGCCAGCAGCCAACCTGACAGGGTAGCTGAAGCTTTCTTT. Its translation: CASSQPDRVAEAFF.

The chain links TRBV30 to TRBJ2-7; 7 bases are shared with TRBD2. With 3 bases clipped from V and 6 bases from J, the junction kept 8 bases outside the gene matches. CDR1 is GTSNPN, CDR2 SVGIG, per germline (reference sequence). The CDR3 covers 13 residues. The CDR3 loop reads CAWRPPWGGEQYF. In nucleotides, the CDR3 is TGTGCCTGGAGACCCCCCTGGGGGGGCGAGCAGTACTTC.

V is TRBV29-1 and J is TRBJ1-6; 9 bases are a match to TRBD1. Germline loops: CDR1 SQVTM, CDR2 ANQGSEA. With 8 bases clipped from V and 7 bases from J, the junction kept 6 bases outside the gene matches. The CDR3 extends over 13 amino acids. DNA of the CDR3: TGCAGCCTTCGGACAGGGGCAAATTCACCCCTCCACTTT. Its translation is CSLRTGANSPLHF.